This T cell receptor (beta chain) was identified in a study of T cell repertoires in ileal Crohn's disease. Across the whole study: All patients had surgery for stricturing (around 60%) or penetrating (roughly 39%) disease. About half of patients got postoperative therapy: some 11 thiopurines, some 19 anti-TNF.

Findings of the study overall: Mucosal expansions were suggested to be mainly CD8 T cells.

Produced via immunoSEQ multiplex PCR; TCRdb's table is partial and in-frame only. This table holds 2,000 or so clones, about 74% found once. Before sorting, lamina propria lymphocytes were separated from surgical specimens by density gradient. Germline V gene lookup returns CDR1 MNHEY and CDR2 SMNVEV (reference sequence). The V and J ends lost 2 bases and 2 bases respectively, with 10 bases between them. The CDR3 has 14 amino acids. In its sample, this clone is medium-sized. Antigen unknown. The rearrangement uses TRBV27 and TRBJ2-7; tentative D call: TRBD2 (6 bases). This receptor was taken from an adult with Crohn's disease. Some clones in this sample may be carry-over from other donors' samples. Sequencing used CD8+ T cells from ileum. CDR3 sequence: CASSLMASAYEQYF. The DNA of the CDR3 is TGTGCCAGCAGTTTAATGGCTAGCGCCTACGAGCAGTACTTC.